This T cell receptor beta chain came from a study of yellow fever vaccine responses in identical twins. The sample holds a few counts of this clonotype. One entry per CDR3 protein, called by TCRdb with MiXCR from the RT-PCR reads. The repertoire consists of 35,000 or so distinct CDR3 sequences, with about 61% occurring once and the leading ten covering over 3.5%. The material sequenced was T cells from blood (PBMCs), unsorted or a sorted subset (not recorded which), taken before or after yellow fever vaccination (not recorded which). This clonotype was sampled from a woman aged 18-29 years who received the yellow fever vaccine.

The CDR3 DNA follows: TGCAGCGTTGTTGCCGACCCGTACAATGAGCAGTTCTTC. Residues: CSVVADPYNEQFF. The genes are TRBV29-1 and TRBJ2-1, with no clear D. The CDR3 consists of 13 residues. V lost 4 bases and J lost 4, with 11 bases in between. Germline V CDR1 and CDR2: SQVTM, ANQGSEA.